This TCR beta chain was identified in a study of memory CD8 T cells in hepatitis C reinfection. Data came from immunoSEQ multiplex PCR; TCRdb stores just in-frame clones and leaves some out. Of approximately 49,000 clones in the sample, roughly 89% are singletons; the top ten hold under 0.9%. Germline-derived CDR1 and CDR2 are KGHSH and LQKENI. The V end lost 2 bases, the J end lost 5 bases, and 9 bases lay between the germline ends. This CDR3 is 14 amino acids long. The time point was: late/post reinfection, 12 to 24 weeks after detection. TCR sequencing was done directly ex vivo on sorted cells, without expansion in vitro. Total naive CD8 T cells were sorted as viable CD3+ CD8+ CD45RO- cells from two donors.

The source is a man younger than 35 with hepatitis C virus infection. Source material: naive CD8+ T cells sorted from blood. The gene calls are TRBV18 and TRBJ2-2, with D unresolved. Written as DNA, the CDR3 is TGTGCCAGCTCACCAGGCAGGTTGACCGGGGAGCTGTTTTTT. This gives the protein CASSPGRLTGELFF.